This TCR beta chain comes out of a study of CD8+ T cells in alopecia areata. The treatment is: oral pan-JAK inhibitor, 5-10 mg twice daily. Sequencing relied on a cDNA template that was reverse transcribed from extracted RNA. Only in-frame clones appear in the TCRdb table, and some are missing; sequencing was by immunoSEQ multiplex PCR. The table records 95,000 to 100,000 clones, 60% to 65% of them present only once. The sequence derives from a human donor with alopecia areata. The specimen comprised CD8+ T cells sorted from blood, sampled at week 4, from a patient treated with tofacitinib.

CDR3 sequence (DNA): TGTGCCACCAGCAGAGATGGCGGTGAGCAGTTCTTC. Its translation is CATSRDGGEQFF. The V and J genes are TRBV15 and TRBJ2-1; D is unclear. The V gene lost 0 bases and the J gene lost 9 bases, with 6 bases spanning the gap. The CDR3 has 12 amino acids. In germline, CDR1 is LNHNV, CDR2 YYDKDF (reference sequence).